This entry concerns a single T cell receptor (beta chain). Its antigen is still unknown. The source of the sample is a study of glioma-infiltrating T cells after dendritic cell vaccination. General study results and limits: Longer survival after dendritic cell vaccination followed higher pretreatment TIL content. No direct clonality-survival link was found; a diverse polyclonal response may matter.

Time point in this sample: after dendritic cell vaccination, including at tumor progression/relapse. The V gene end was trimmed by 4 bases and the J gene end by 8 bases; junction bases not matched to a gene: 3. The CDR3 runs 13 residues. Germline V lookup: CDR1 SGHNT, CDR2 YYREEE (reference sequence). Input was 2 to 2.5 ug genomic DNA, or all available if less. The PCR used 60 V beta and 13 J beta primers. The repertoire was sequenced with immunoSEQ multiplex PCR; TCRdb's copy has only in-frame clones and lacks some. The sample lists about 24,000 clones; roughly nine tenths were seen once. The sample was blood, taken after dendritic cell vaccination. The V call is TRBV5-4, the J call TRBJ2-5, with 12 bases identical to TRBD2. This TCR was recovered from a human donor with glioblastoma. CDR3 residues: CASSLAGGVTQYF. The CDR3 region has the DNA TGTGCCAGCAGCCTAGCGGGGGGGGTTACCCAGTACTTC.